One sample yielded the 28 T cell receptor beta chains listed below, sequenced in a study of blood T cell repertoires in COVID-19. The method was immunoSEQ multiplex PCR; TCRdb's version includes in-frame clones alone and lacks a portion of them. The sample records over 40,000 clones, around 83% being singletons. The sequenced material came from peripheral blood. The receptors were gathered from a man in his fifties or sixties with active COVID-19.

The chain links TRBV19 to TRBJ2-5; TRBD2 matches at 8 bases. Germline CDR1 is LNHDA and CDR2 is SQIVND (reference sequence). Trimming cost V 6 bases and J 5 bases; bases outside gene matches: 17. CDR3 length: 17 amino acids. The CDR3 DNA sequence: TGTGCCAGTAGCCCCCCCGTTGCGGGAGGATCATGGGAGACCCAGTACTTC. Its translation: CASSPPVAGGSWETQYF.

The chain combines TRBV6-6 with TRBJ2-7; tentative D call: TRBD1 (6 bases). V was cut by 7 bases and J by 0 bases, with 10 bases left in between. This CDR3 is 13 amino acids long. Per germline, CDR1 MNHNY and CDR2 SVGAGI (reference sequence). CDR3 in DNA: TGTGCCAGCACCGGACAGTCCTCCTACGAGCAGTACTTC. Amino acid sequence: CASTGQSSYEQYF.

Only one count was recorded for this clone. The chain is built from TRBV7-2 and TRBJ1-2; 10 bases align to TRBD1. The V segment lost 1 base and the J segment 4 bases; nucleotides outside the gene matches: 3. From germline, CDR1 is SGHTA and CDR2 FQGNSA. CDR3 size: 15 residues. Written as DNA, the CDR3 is TGTGCCAGCAGCTTAGGACAGGGGGCAGGCTATGGCTACACCTTC. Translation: CASSLGQGAGYGYTF.

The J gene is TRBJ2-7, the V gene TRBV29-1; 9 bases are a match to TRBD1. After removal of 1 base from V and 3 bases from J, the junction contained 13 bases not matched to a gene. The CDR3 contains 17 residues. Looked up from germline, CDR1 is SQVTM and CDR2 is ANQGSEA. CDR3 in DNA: TGCAGCGTTGAAGCAAGGGGGACAGGGCCCTTTGTCTACGAGCAGTACTTC. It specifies CSVEARGTGPFVYEQYF.

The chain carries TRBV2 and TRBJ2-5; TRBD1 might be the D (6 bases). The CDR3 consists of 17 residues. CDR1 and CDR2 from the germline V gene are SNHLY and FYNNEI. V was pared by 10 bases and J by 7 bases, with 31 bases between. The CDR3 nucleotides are TGTGCCACCCCAACGAGGGCCCAAGGACAGCTTGCGGGGACCCAGTACTTC. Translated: CATPTRAQGQLAGTQYF.

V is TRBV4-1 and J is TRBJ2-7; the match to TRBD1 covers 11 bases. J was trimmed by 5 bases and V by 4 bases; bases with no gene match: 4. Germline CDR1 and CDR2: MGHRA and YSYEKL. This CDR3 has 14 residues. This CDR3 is CASSPGQGADEQYF. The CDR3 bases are TGCGCCAGCAGCCCCGGACAGGGGGCGGACGAGCAGTACTTC.

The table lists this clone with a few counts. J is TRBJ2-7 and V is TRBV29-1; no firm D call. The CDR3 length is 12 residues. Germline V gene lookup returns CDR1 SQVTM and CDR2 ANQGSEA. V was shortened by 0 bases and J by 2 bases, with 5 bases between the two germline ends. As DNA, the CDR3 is TGCAGCGTTGAAGACACTGCCTACGAGCAGTACTTC. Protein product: CSVEDTAYEQYF.

The CDR3 loop is CASSESRGTSGPGRPDTDTQYF. In nucleotides, the CDR3 is TGCGCCAGCAGTGAGTCGAGGGGGACTAGCGGGCCCGGACGGCCTGACACAGATACGCAGTATTTT. The V and J genes are TRBV10-1 and TRBJ2-3; 12 bases line up with TRBD2. Unmatched junction bases numbered 18, after V lost 0 bases and J lost 2 bases. CDR1 is WNHNN, CDR2 SYGVQD, per germline (reference sequence). The CDR3 is 22 residues long.

The DNA for the CDR3 is TGTGCCAGCAGCGCCGGGACATACACAGATACGCAGTATTTT. Translating it yields CASSAGTYTDTQYF. The chain joins TRBV7-3 to TRBJ2-3; a possible D gene is TRBD1 (6 bases). The CDR3 length is 14 residues. Germline lookup yields CDR1 SGHTA and CDR2 FQGTGA. V shed 5 bases and J shed 2 bases, with 11 bases lying between them.

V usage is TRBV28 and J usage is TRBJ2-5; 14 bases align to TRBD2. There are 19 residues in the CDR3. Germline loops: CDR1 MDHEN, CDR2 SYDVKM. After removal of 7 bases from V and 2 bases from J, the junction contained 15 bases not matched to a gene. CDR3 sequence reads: CASTFGTSGRRLTQETQYF. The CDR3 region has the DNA TGTGCCAGCACCTTTGGGACTAGCGGGAGAAGGCTTACTCAAGAGACCCAGTACTTC.

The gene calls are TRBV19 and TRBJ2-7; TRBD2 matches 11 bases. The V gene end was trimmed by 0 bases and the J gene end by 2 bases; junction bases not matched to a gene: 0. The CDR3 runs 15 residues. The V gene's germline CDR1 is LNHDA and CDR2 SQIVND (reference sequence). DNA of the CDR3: TGTGCCAGTAGTATAGAACTAGCGGGGGCCTACGAGCAGTACTTC. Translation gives CASSIELAGAYEQYF.

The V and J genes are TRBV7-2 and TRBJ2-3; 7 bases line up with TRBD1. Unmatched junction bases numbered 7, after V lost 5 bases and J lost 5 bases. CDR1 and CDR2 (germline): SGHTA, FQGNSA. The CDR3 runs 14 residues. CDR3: CASSIRDSGDTQYF. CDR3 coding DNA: TGTGCCAGCAGCATAAGGGACAGCGGAGATACGCAGTATTTT.

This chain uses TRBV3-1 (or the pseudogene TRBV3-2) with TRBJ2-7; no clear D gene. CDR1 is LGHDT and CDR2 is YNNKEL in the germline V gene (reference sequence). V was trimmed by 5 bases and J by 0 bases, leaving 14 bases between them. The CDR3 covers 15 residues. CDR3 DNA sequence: TGTGCCAGCAGCGCCATCCCGGCGGACTCCTACGAGCAGTACTTC. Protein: CASSAIPADSYEQYF.

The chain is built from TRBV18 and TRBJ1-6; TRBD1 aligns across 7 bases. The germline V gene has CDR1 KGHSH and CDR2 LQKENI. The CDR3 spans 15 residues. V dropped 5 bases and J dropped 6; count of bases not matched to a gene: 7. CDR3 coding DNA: TGTGCCAGCTCAAGCACAGGGGCAGGTAATTCACCCCTCCACTTT. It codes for CASSSTGAGNSPLHF.

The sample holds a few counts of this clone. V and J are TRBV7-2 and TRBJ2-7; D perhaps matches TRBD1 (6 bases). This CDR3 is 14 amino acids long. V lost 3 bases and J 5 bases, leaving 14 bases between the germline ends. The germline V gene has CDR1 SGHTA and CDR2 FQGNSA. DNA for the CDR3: TGTGCCAGCAGCTTCCCCGACAGGTCCAACGAGCAGTACTTC. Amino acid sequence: CASSFPDRSNEQYF.

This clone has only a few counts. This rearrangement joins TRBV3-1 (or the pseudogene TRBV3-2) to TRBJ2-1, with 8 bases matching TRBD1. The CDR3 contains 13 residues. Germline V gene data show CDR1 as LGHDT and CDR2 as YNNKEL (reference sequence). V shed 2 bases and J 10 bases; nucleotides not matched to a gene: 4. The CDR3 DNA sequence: TGTGCCAGCAGCCAAATGACAGGGGACGAGCAGTTCTTC. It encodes CASSQMTGDEQFF.

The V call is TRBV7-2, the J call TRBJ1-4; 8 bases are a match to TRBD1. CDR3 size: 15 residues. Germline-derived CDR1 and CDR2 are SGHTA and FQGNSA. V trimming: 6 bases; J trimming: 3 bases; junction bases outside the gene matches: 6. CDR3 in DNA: TGTGCCAGCAGTTTAATGGGACAGGCTAATGAAAAACTGTTTTTT. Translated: CASSLMGQANEKLFF.

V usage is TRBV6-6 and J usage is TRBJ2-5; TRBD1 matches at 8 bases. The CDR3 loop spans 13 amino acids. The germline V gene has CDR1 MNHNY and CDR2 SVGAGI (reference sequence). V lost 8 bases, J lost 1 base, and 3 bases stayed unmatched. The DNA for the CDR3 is TGTGCCAGCCTTGGGACAGGCCAAGAGACCCAGTACTTC. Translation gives CASLGTGQETQYF.

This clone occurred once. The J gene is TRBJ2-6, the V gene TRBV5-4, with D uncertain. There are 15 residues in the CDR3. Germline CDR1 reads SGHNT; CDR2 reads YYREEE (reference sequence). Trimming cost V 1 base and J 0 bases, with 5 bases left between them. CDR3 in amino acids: CASSLPGSGANVLTF. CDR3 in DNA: TGTGCCAGCAGCTTGCCGGGCTCTGGGGCCAACGTCCTGACTTTC.

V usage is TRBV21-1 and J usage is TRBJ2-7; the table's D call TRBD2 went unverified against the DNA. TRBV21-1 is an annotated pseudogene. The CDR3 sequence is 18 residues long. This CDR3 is CASIPTGASGILNYEQYF. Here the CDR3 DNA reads TGTGCCAGCATCCCCACCGGGGCTAGCGGGATTCTAAACTACGAGCAGTACTTC.

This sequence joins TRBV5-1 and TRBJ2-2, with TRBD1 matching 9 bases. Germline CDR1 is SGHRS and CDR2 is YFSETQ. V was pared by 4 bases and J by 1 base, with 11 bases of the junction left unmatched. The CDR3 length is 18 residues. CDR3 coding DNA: TGCGCCAGCAGCATACCATCACGACAGGGGGGGAACACCGGGGAGCTGTTTTTT. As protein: CASSIPSRQGGNTGELFF.

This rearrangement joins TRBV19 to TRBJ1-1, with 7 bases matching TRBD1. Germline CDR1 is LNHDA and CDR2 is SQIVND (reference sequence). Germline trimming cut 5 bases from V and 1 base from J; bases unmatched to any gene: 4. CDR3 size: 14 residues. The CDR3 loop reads CASSSTGANTEAFF. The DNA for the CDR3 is TGTGCCAGTAGTTCCACAGGGGCGAACACTGAAGCTTTCTTT.

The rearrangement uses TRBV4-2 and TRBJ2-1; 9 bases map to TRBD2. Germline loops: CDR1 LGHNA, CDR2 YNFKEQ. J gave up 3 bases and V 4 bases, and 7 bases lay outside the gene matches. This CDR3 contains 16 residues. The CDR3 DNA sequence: TGTGCCAGCAGCCCGCCTCTAGCGGGAAACTACAATGAGCAGTTCTTC. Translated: CASSPPLAGNYNEQFF.

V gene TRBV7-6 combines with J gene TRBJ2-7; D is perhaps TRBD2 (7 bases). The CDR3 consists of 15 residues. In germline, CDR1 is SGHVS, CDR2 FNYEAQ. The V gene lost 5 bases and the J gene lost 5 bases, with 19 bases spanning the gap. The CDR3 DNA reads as TGTGCCAGCAGCCCCCAACAGGGAGGGTACGACGAGCAGTACTTC. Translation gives CASSPQQGGYDEQYF.

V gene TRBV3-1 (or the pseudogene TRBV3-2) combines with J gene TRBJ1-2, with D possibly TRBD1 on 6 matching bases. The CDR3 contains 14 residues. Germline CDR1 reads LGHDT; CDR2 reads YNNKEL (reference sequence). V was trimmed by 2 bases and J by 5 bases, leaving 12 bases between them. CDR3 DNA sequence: TGTGCCAGCAGCCAACTGGACAGTCGATATGGCTACACCTTC. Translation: CASSQLDSRYGYTF.

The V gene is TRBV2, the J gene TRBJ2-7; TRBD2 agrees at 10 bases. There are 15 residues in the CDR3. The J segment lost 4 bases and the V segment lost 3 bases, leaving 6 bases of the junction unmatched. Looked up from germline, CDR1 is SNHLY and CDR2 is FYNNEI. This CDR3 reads CASSEASGRPYEQYF. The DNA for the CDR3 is TGTGCCAGCAGTGAGGCTAGCGGGAGACCGTACGAGCAGTACTTC. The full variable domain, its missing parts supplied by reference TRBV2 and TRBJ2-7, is EPEVTQTPSHQVTQMGQEVILRCVPISNHLYFYWYRQILGQKVEFLVSFYNNEISEKSEIFDDQFSVERPDGSNFTLKIRSTKLEDSAMYFCASSEASGRPYEQYFGPGTRLTVT.

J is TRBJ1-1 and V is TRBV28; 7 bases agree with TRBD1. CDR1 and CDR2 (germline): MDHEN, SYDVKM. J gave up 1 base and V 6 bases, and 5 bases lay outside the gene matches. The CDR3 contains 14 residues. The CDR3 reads CASRKDRSNTEAFF. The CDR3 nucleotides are TGTGCCAGCAGAAAGGACAGGTCGAACACTGAAGCTTTCTTT.

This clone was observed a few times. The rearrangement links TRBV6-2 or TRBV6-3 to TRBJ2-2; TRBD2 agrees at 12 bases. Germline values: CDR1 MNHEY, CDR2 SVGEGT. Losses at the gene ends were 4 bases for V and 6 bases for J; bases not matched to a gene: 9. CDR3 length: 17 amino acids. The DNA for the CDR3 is TGTGCCAGCAGTTGGACTAGCGGGGTTTTGAAACCCGGGGAGCTGTTTTTT. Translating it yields CASSWTSGVLKPGELFF.